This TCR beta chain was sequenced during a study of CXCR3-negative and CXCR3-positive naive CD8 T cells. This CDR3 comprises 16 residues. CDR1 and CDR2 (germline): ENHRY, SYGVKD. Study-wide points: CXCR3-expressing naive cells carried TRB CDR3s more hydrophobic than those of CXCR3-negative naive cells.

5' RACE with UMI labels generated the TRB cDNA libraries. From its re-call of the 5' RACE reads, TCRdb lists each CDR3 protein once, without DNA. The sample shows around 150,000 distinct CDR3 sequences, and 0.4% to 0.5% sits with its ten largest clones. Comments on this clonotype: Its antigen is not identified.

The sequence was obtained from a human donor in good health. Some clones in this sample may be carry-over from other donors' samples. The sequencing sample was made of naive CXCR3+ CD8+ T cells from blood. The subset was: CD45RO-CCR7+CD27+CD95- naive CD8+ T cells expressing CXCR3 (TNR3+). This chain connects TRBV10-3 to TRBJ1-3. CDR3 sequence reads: CAISDEDTSSGNTIYF.